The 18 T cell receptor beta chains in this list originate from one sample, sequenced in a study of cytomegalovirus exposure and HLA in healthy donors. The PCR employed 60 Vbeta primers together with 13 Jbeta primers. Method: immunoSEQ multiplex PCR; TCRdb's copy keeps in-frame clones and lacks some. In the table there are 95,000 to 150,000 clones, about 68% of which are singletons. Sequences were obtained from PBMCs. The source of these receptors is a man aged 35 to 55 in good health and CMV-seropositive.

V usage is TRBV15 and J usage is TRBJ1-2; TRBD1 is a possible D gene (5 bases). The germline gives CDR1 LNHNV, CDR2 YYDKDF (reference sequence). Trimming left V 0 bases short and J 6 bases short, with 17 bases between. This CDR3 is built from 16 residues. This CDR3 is CATSREMAGRADGYTF. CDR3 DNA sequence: TGTGCCACCAGCAGAGAAATGGCAGGGCGAGCCGATGGCTACACCTTC.

CDR3 amino acids: CASSLIPMRGTTSTDTQYF. For the CDR3, the DNA is TGTGCCAGCAGCCTTATACCCATGCGGGGGACAACAAGCACAGATACGCAGTATTTT. The chain joins TRBV7-2 to TRBJ2-3; TRBD2 is a possible D gene (7 bases). Germline V CDR1 and CDR2: SGHTA, FQGNSA. Trimming pared 5 bases from V and 0 bases from J, leaving 24 bases between. This CDR3 has 19 residues.

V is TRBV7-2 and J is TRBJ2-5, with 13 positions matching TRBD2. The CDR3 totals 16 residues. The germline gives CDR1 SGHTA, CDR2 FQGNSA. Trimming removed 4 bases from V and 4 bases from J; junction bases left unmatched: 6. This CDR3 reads CASSSSLAGGPETQYF. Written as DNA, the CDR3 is TGTGCCAGCAGCTCGTCACTAGCGGGGGGGCCAGAGACCCAGTACTTC. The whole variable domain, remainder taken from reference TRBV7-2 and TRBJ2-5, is GAGVSQSPSNKVTEKGKDVELRCDPISGHTALYWYRQSLGQGLEFLIYFQGNSAPDKSGLPSDRFSAERTGGSVSTLTIQRTQQEDSAVYLCASSSSLAGGPETQYFGPGTRLLVL.

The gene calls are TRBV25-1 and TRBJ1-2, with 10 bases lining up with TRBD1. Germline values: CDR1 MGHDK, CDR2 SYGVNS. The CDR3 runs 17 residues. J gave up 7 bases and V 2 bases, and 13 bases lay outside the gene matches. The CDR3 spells CASSEIGDRGSIGGYTF. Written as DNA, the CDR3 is TGTGCCAGCAGTGAAATAGGGGACAGGGGTTCAATAGGTGGCTACACCTTC.

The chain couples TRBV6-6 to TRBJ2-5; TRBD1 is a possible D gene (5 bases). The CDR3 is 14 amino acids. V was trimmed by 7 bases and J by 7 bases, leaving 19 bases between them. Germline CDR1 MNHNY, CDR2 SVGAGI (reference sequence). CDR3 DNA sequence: TGTGCCAGCACCCAAGGGGCGGCCGAAGGGACCCAGTACTTC. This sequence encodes CASTQGAAEGTQYF.

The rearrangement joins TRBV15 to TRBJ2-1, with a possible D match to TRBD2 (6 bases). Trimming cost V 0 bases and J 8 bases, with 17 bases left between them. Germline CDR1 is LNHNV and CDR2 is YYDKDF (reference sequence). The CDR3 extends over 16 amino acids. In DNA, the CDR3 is TGTGCCACCAGCAGAGAGGGGGTGACGGCGGGGTATGAGCAGTTCTTC. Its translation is CATSREGVTAGYEQFF.

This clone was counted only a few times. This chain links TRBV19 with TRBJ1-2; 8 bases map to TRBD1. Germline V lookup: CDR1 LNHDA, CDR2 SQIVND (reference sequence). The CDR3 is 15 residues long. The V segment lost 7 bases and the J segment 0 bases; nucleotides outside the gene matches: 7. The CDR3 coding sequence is TGTGCCAGTACCCCCTCGGACAGGGCTAACTATGGCTACACCTTC. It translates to CASTPSDRANYGYTF.

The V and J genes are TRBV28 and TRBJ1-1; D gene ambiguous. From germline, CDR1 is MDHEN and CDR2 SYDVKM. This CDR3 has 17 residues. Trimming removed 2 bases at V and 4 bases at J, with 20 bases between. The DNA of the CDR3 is TGTGCCAGCAGTTTAATCATGGCGTTCGGGTCGGGCACTGAAGCTTTCTTT. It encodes CASSLIMAFGSGTEAFF.

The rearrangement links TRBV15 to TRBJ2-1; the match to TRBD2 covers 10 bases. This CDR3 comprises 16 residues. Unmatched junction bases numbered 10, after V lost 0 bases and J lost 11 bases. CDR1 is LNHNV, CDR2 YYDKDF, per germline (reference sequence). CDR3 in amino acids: CATSRDPSGGAPQQFF. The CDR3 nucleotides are TGTGCCACCAGCAGAGATCCCAGCGGGGGGGCCCCGCAGCAGTTCTTC.

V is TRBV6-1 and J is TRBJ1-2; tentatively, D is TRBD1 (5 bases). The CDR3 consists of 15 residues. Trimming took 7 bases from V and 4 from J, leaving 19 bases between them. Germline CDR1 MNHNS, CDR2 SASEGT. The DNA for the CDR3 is TGTGCCAGCATACCGGACATAGGAACTTTCTATGGCTACACCTTC. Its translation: CASIPDIGTFYGYTF.

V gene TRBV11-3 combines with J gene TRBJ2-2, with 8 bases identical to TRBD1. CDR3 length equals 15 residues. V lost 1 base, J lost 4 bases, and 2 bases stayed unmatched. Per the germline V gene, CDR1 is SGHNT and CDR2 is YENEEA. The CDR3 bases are TGTGCCAGCAGCTTAGGGACAGGGTTCACCGGGGAGCTGTTTTTT. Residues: CASSLGTGFTGELFF.

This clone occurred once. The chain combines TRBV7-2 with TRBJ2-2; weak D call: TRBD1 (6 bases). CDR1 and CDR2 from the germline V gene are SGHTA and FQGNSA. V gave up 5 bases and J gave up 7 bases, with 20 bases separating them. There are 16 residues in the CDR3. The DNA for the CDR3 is TGTGCCAGCAGCCCCCGGGGAGCAGGGGTATTCGGGGAGCTGTTTTTT. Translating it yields CASSPRGAGVFGELFF.

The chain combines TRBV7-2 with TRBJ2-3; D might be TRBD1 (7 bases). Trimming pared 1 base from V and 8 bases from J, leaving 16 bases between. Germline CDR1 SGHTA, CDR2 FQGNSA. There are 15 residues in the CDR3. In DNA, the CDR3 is TGTGCCAGCAGCTTAGGACAGGGAGGTTATGGTACGCAGTATTTT. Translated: CASSLGQGGYGTQYF.

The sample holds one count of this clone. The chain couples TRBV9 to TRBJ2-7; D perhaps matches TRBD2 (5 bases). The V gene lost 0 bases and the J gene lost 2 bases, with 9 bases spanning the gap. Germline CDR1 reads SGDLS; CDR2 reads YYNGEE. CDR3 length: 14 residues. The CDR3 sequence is CASSVDPGTYEQYF. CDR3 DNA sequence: TGTGCCAGCAGCGTAGATCCGGGAACCTACGAGCAGTACTTC.

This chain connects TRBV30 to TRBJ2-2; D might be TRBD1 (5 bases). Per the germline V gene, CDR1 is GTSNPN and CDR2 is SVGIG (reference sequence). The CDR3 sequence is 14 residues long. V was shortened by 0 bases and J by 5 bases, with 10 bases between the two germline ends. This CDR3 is CAWSVLGATGELFF. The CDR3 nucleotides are TGTGCCTGGAGTGTACTTGGGGCGACCGGGGAGCTGTTTTTT. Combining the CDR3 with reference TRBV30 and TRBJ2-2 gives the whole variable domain SQTIHQWPATLVQPVGSPLSLECTVEGTSNPNLYWYRQAAGRGLQLLFYSVGIGQISSEVPQNLSASRPQDRQFILSSKKLLLSDSGFYLCAWSVLGATGELFFGEGSRLTVL.

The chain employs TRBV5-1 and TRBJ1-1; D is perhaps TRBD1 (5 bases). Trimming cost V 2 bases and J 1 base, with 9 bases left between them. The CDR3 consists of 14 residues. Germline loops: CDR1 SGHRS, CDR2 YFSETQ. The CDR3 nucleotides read TGCGCCAGCAGCTTCCGGGGGGGGAACACTGAAGCTTTCTTT. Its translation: CASSFRGGNTEAFF.

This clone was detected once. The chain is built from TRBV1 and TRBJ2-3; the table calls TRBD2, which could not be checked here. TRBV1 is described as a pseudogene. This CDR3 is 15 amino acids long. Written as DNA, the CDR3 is TGCACCAGCAGCCTACTAGCGGGAAACACAGATACGCAGTATTTT. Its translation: CTSSLLAGNTDTQYF.

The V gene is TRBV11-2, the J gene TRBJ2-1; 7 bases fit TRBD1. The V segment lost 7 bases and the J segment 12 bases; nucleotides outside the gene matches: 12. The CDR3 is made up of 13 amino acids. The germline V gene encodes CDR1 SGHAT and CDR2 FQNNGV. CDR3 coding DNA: TGTGCCAGCATACCCCGGACAGGTGGGGGGCAGTTCTTC. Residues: CASIPRTGGGQFF.